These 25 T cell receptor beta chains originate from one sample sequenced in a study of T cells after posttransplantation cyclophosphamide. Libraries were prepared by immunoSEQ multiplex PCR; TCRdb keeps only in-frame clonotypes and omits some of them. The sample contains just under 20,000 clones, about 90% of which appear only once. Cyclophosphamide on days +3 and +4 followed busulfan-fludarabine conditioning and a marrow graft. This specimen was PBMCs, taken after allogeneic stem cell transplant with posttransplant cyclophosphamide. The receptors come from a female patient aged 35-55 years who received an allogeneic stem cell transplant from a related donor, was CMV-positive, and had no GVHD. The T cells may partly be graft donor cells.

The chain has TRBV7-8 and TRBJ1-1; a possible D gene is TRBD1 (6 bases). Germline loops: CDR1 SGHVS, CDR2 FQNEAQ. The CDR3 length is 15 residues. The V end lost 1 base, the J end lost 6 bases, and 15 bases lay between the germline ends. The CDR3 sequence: CASSLGFPDRSEAFF. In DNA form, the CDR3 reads TGTGCCAGCAGCTTAGGATTTCCGGACAGATCTGAAGCTTTCTTT.

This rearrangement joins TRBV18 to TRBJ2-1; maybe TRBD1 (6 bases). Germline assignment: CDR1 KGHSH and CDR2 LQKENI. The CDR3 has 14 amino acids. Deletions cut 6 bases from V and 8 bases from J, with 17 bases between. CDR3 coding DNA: TGTGCCAGCTCGTGGGGGCAGGGTAGCGATGAGCAGTTCTTC. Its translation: CASSWGQGSDEQFF.

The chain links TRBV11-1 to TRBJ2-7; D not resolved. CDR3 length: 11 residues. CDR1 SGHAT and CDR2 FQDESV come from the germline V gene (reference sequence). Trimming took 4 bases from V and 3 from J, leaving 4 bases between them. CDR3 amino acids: CASSSDYEQYF. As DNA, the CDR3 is TGTGCCAGCAGCTCAGACTACGAGCAGTACTTC.

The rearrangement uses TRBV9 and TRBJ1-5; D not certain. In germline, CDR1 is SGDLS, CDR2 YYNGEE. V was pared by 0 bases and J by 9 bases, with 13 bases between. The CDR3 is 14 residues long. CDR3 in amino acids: CASSVGAASGPQHF. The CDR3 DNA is TGTGCCAGCAGCGTAGGGGCAGCCTCAGGGCCCCAGCATTTT.

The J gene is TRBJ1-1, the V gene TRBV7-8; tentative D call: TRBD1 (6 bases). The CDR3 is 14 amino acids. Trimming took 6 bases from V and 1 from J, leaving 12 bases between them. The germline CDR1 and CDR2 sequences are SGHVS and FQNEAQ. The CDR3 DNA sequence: TGTGCCAGCAGGGCCGGGGGGGCGAACACTGAAGCTTTCTTT. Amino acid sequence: CASRAGGANTEAFF.

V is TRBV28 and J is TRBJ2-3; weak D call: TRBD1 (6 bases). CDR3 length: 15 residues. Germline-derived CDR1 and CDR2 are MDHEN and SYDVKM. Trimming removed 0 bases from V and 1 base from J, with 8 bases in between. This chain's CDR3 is CASSLWRQGTDTQYF. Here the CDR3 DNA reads TGTGCCAGCAGTTTATGGAGACAGGGCACAGATACGCAGTATTTT.

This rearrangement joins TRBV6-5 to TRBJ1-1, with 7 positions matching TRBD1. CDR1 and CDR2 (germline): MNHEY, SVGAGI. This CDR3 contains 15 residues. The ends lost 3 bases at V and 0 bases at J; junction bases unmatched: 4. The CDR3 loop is CASSYSTGVNTEAFF. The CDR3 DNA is TGTGCCAGCAGTTATAGTACAGGGGTGAACACTGAAGCTTTCTTT.

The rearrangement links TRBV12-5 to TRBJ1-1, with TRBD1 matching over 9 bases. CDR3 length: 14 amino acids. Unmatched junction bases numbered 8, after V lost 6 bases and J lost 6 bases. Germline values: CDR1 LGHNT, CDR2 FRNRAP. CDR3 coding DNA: TGTGCTAGTGGGGAAGGACAGGGGAGCGCTGAAGCTTTCTTT. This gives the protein CASGEGQGSAEAFF.

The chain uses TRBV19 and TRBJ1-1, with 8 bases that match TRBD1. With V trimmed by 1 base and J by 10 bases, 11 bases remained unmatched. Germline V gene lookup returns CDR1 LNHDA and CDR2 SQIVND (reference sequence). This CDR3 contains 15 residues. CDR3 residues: CASSIGLRGPRRAFF. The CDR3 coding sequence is TGTGCCAGTAGTATAGGTCTCAGGGGGCCGCGTCGAGCTTTCTTT.

The CDR3 region is CASSYGATQYF. The DNA of the CDR3 is TGTGCCAGCAGTTACGGGGCGACCCAGTACTTC. V and J are TRBV6-5 and TRBJ2-5; D might be TRBD1 (5 bases). V dropped 2 bases and J dropped 7 bases, with 5 bases sitting between them. CDR1 is MNHEY, CDR2 SVGAGI, per germline. This CDR3 comprises 11 residues.

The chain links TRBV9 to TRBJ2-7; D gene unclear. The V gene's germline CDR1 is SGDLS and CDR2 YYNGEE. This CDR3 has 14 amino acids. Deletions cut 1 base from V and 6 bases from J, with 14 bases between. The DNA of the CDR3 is TGTGCCAGCAGCGTAAGCCACAGCCCCGGCGAGCAGTACTTC. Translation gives CASSVSHSPGEQYF.

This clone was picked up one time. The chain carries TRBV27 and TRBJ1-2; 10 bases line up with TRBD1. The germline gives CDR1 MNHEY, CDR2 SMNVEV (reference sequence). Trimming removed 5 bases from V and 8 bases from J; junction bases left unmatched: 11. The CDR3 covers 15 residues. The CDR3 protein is CASSPRDRGMGGYTF. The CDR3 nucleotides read TGTGCCAGCAGTCCCCGGGACAGGGGAATGGGCGGCTACACCTTC.

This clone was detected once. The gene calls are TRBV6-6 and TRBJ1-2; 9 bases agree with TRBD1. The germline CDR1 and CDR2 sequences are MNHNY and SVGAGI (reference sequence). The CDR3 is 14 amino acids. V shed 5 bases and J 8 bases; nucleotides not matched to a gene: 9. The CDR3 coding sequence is TGTGCCAGCAGTGCGACAGGGGGTAAATTCGGCTACACCTTC. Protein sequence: CASSATGGKFGYTF.

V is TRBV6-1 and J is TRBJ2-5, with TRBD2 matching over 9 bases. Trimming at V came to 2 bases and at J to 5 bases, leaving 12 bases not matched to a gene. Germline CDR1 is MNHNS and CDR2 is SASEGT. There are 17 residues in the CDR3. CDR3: CASSEIAGGPGRETQYF. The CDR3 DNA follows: TGTGCCAGCAGTGAAATTGCGGGAGGGCCGGGGCGGGAGACCCAGTACTTC.

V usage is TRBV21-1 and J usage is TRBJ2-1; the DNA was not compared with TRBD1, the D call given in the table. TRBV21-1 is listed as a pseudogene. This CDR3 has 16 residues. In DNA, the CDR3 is TGTGCCAGCAGCAAAGCTAGAAGGGGGCCTGGCGTTGAGCAGTTCTTC. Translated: CASSKARRGPGVEQFF.

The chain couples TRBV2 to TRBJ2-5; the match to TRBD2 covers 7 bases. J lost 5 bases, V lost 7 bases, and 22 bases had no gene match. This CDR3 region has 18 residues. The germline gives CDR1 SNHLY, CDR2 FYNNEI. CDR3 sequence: CASTSPPRGSRVGETQYF. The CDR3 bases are TGTGCCAGCACATCTCCCCCCCGCGGGAGTCGGGTGGGCGAGACCCAGTACTTC.

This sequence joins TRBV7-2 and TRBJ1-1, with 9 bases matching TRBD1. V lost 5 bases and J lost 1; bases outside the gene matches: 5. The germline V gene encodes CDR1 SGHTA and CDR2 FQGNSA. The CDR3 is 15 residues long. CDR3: CASSIKTGGNTEAFF. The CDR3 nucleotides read TGTGCCAGCAGCATAAAGACAGGGGGGAACACTGAAGCTTTCTTT.

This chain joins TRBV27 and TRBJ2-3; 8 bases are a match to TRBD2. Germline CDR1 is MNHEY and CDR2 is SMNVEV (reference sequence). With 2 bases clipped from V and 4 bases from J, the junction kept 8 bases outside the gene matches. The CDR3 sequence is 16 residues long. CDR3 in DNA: TGTGCCAGCAGTTTAGAGGGACTAGTAAACGCAGATACGCAGTATTTT. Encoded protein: CASSLEGLVNADTQYF.

The CDR3 bases are TGCGCCAGCAGCTTGGGCCCAGGGTTAATGGACACTGAAGCTTTCTTT. Its protein product is CASSLGPGLMDTEAFF. The chain joins TRBV5-1 to TRBJ1-1; perhaps TRBD1 as D (5 bases). Germline V lookup: CDR1 SGHRS, CDR2 YFSETQ. Trimming stripped 0 bases from V and 3 bases from J, with 15 bases between. The CDR3 consists of 16 residues.

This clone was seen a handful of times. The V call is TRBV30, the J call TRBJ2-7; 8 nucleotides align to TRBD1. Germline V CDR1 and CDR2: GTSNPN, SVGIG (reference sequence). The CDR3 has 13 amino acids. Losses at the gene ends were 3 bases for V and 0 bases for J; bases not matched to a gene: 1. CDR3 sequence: CAWRDRASYEQYF. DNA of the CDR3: TGTGCCTGGAGGGACAGGGCCTCCTACGAGCAGTACTTC.

The CDR3 region has the DNA TGTGCCATCAGTGAGAACCGAGGGGGTAACTATGGCTACACCTTC. The encoded protein is CAISENRGGNYGYTF. The chain combines TRBV10-3 with TRBJ1-2, with D tentatively TRBD1 (6 bases). Germline assignment: CDR1 ENHRY and CDR2 SYGVKD. Between the trimmed V and J ends, which lost 2 bases and 1 base, there was a span of 11 bases. The CDR3 has 15 residues.

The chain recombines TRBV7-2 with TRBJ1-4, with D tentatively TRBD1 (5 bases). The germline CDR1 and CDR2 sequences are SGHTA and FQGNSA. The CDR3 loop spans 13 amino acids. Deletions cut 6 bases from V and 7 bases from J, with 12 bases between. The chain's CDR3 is CASSKRGVEKLFF. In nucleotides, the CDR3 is TGTGCCAGCAGTAAGCGGGGGGTTGAAAAACTGTTTTTT.

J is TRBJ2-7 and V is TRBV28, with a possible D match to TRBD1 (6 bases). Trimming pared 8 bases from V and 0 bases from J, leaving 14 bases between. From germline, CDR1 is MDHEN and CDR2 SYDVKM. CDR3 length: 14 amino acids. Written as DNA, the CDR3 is TGTGCCAGCGCTGGGGAGACAGGCTCCTACGAGCAGTACTTC. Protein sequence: CASAGETGSYEQYF.

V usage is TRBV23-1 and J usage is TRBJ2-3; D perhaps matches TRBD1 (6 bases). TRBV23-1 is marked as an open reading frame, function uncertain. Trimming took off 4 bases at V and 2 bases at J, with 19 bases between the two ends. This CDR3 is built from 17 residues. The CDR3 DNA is TGCGCCAGCAGTCGTCCGGGACATATAGAGTCCACAGATACGCAGTATTTT. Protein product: CASSRPGHIESTDTQYF.

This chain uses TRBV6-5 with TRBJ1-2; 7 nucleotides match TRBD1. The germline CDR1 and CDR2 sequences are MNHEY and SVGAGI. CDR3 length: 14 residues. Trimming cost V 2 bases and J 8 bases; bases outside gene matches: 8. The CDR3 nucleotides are TGTGCCAGCAGTTACACCAGACAGGGACGCGGCTACACCTTC. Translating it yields CASSYTRQGRGYTF.